The clone carrying this TCR beta chain appeared a few times. What it binds is unknown. These data originate in a study of human T cells and chemical hapten exposure. In the authors' methods: Sampled TCR counts reached a median of 95,638 per sample, with values ranging from about 20,000 to 700,000. One entry per CDR3 protein results from TCRdb running MiXCR on the RACE reads. These V and J calls originate from TCRdb's pipeline instead of the authors' own analysis. The profile shows approximately 160,000 distinct CDR3 sequences, about 30% of them singletons. Study-wide points: TCRs whose frequency exceeded 1 in 1000 remained the same following DPC sensitization.

Germline-derived CDR1 and CDR2 are SGHTA and FQGNSA. This CDR3 region has 16 residues. J lost 3 bases, V lost 6 bases, and 9 bases had no gene match. Sample time point: patch test 3, about 24 weeks after DPC sensitization. Treatment of the sample: therapeutic diphenylcyclopropenone sensitization with weekly scalp DPC. Sequenced here: whole blood, sampled in connection with sensitization to the hapten diphenylcyclopropenone (DPC). This TCR came from a woman younger than 35 with alopecia areata. Some clones in this sample may be carry-over from other donors' samples. J is TRBJ2-2 and V is TRBV7-2, with 8 bases fitting TRBD1. Here the CDR3 reads CASSDRGLEDTGELFF. CDR3 bases: TGTGCCAGCAGTGACAGGGGTCTAGAGGACACCGGGGAGCTGTTTTTT. The variable domain in full, with the rest retrieved from reference TRBV7-2 and TRBJ2-2, is GAGVSQSPSNKVTEKGKDVELRCDPISGHTALYWYRQSLGQGLEFLIYFQGNSAPDKSGLPSDRFSAERTGGSVSTLTIQRTQQEDSAVYLCASSDRGLEDTGELFFGEGSRLTVL.